This T cell receptor beta chain was captured in a study of vaccination effects on CD4 cells after COVID-19 (dated by TCRdb to between 2020 and 2023). Turning to the overall study: Each participant received two doses of an mRNA SARS-CoV-2 vaccine, either BNT162b2 or mRNA-1273. SARS-CoV-2 spike-specific CD4+ TCR repertoires from before and after mRNA vaccination were compared in COVID-19 convalescent patients and in infection-naive vaccine recipients. The full study included approximately nine COVID-19 convalescent patients and a few SARS-CoV-2-naive healthy vaccine recipients. Cultures from other donors in the study were sequenced with the Oncomine TCR Beta short-read assay on an Illumina iSeq 100.

From cysteine to phenylalanine, the CDR3 is 18 amino acids long. The DNA shown is the 54-base CDR3, in frame from base 1. As encoded in the germline V gene, CDR1 is KGHDR while CDR2 is SFDVKD. Relative to germline, V is missing 4 bases and J is missing 6 bases, with 15 bases of the junction outside any gene match. The paper's findings and limits, for the study overall: At late post-vaccination timepoints, both infection-induced and vaccine-induced clones showed marked clonal contraction, consistent with waning T cell responses. Only a small number of convalescent patients were included, and no early post-infection timepoints were available, which limited the study. Among healthy vaccine recipients, nearly all vaccine-induced clones were SARS-CoV-2 mono-reactive, and only 1 of 255 was cross-reactive with common cold coronaviruses.

To identify antigen-specific CD4+ T cell clonotypes by their expansion, the ViraFEST assay first stimulated PBMC with viral peptide pools and then applied TCR sequencing. After about 9 days of culture, CD4+ T cells were isolated with the EasySep CD4+ T cell isolation kit. Negative nucleocapsid antibody results before and after vaccination confirmed that the healthy vaccine recipients had no prior SARS-CoV-2 infection. A few million PBMC per well were cultured with 10 ug/ml peptides in IMDM containing approximately 4.7% human AB serum, approximately 9.9 IU/ml IL-2 and gentamicin. On days 3 and 7, half of the culture medium was replaced with fresh IL-2-containing medium. Unless otherwise noted, each peptide stimulation condition was cultured in triplicate wells. Using Ficoll-Paque Plus gradient centrifugation, PBMC were separated from whole blood and then either used fresh or cryopreserved at -140C. The spike proteins of SARS-CoV-2 and of the common cold coronaviruses HCoV-NL63, HCoV-OC43 and HCoV-229E were spanned by overlapping peptide pools. The QIAamp micro DNA kit was used to extract genomic DNA from the cultured CD4+ T cells.

The library was obtained by the immunoSEQ multiplex PCR assay. DNA from the cultured, isolated CD4+ T cells was subjected to TCR beta CDR3 sequencing. Turning to the authors' computational methods: Non-productive TCR sequences were discarded, and reads were trimmed to the CDR3 region, with only CDR3s of 7 or more amino acids retained. The MANAFEST web app was used to pick out antigen-specific clonotypes by comparing their expansion in peptide wells with that in reference cultures. To count as positive, a clone had to show expansion at FDR<0.05 compared with the reference and with all other wells, an odds ratio above 5, and a frequency above 0.1% in two replicate wells. Clonotypes significantly expanded in SARS-CoV-2 spike wells and in at least one common cold coronavirus spike condition were defined as cross-reactive. Using the stringdist R package, CDR3 similarity was measured by Levenshtein distance, and unrooted trees were constructed with ape in R 3.6.1. In TCRdb, the immuneACCESS table is reduced to in-frame sequences with V and J assigned. These tables do not hold every clone; where another copy was compared, an unresolved V gene accounts for under half, and the others remain unexplained. That table gives V, J and clone size, and the DNA gave D and trimming. For this sample there are about 54,000 clones; approximately 79% appear just once. The top ten hold about 2.2% of the sample.

Points on this clone: Its cognate antigen has yet to be identified. No qualities accompany the bases; no much larger clone lies one base away.

This clonotype was obtained from a human donor who received a COVID-19 vaccine. Specimen: CD4+ T cells from PBMCs cultured with HCoV-229E spike peptides, collected before COVID-19 vaccination. What the cell subset or site label conveys for this sample: HCoV-229E spike overlapping peptide pool stimulation. Recombination joined TRBV24-1 with TRBJ2-2, and 8 junction bases match TRBD1. The DNA reads as follows: TGTGCCACCAGTGACATGCGGGATGGACAGGGTATAGCCGGGGAGCTGTTTTTT. This translates into CATSDMRDGQGIAGELFF.